These 14 T cell receptor beta chains were sequenced from one sample in a study of T cells in Graves' hyperthyroidism and ophthalmopathy. There were TCR beta CDR3 regions amplified from RNA transcripts. HTBI primers were used for first-round RT-PCR of the TCR CDR3. In TCRdb, the multiplex PCR reads were re-called with MiXCR into one record per CDR3 protein. The data show over 550,000 distinct CDR3 sequences, roughly 17% seen once. The sequencing sample was made of blood. The source is a woman between 18 and 29 years old with Graves' hyperthyroidism.

This clonotype was recorded at least ten times. The rearrangement links TRBV7-6 to TRBJ2-1; 7 nucleotides agree with TRBD2. V shed 5 bases, J shed 5 bases, and the junction held 12 bases outside the gene matches. CDR1 is SGHVS, CDR2 FNYEAQ, per germline. The CDR3 runs 16 residues. The CDR3 DNA sequence: TGTGCCAGCAGCCCTAGGTGGCGGGAGAACCACAATGAGCAGTTCTTC. Protein: CASSPRWRENHNEQFF.

This clonotype was recorded many times. The chain combines TRBV2 with TRBJ2-5, with TRBD2 identical over 10 bases. Germline trimming cut 7 bases from V and 2 bases from J; bases unmatched to any gene: 1. The CDR3 totals 13 residues. The germline V gene has CDR1 SNHLY and CDR2 FYNNEI. In DNA, the CDR3 is TGTGCCAGCACACTAGCGGGACAAGAGACCCAGTACTTC. This sequence encodes CASTLAGQETQYF.

In its sample, this clonotype was seen many times. The CDR3 is CSANLIDNEQFF. CDR3 DNA: TGCAGTGCTAATCTGATCGACAATGAGCAGTTCTTC. The chain links TRBV20-1 to TRBJ2-1; unclear D gene. The CDR3 totals 12 residues. Trimming left V 4 bases short and J 5 bases short, with 9 bases between. The germline V gene has CDR1 DFQATT and CDR2 SNEGSKA (reference sequence).

This clonotype was detected a few times. The chain recombines TRBV20-1 with TRBJ2-5; the match to TRBD2 covers 10 bases. The CDR3 covers 16 residues. Germline lookup yields CDR1 DFQATT and CDR2 SNEGSKA (reference sequence). The CDR3 region is CKLSSGSSGRKETQYF. The CDR3 DNA follows: TGCAAGCTATCTAGCGGGAGCAGCGGTCGGAAAGAGACCCAGTACTTC.

This clonotype was seen only a few times. The chain uses TRBV20-1 and TRBJ2-7, with 8 positions matching TRBD1. Per germline, CDR1 DFQATT and CDR2 SNEGSKA (reference sequence). The CDR3 length is 15 residues. With V trimmed by 0 bases and J by 7 bases, 11 bases remained unmatched. CDR3 coding DNA: TGCAGTGCTAGAGATGGACAGGGAGAGTGGCGGGAGCAGTACTTC. The encoded protein is CSARDGQGEWREQYF.

This clonotype was observed many times. The chain has TRBV7-2 and TRBJ2-1; a weak D match, TRBD2 (5 bases). V was cut by 5 bases and J by 2 bases, with 13 bases left in between. The CDR3 sequence is 15 residues long. Germline loops: CDR1 SGHTA, CDR2 FQGNSA. CDR3 nucleotide sequence: TGTGCCAGCAGCAAAGCGCAACTAGCCTACAATGAGCAGTTCTTC. It is translated as CASSKAQLAYNEQFF. Filled out from reference TRBV7-2 and TRBJ2-1, the complete variable domain reads GAGVSQSPSNKVTEKGKDVELRCDPISGHTALYWYRQSLGQGLEFLIYFQGNSAPDKSGLPSDRFSAERTGGSVSTLTIQRTQQEDSAVYLCASSKAQLAYNEQFFGPGTRLTVL.

This clonotype has ten or more counts. This chain connects TRBV6-1 to TRBJ2-1; D is ambiguous. The CDR3 covers 14 residues. V was pared by 4 bases and J by 0 bases, with 7 bases between. Germline lookup yields CDR1 MNHNS and CDR2 SASEGT. The CDR3 sequence is CASSADDSYNEQFF. The CDR3 DNA sequence: TGTGCCAGCAGTGCAGACGACTCCTACAATGAGCAGTTCTTC.

This clonotype was detected a few times. The gene calls are TRBV12-3 or TRBV12-4 and TRBJ1-5, with D unclear. The CDR3 is made up of 17 amino acids. Trimming shortened V by 3 bases and J by 1 base, and 16 bases separated the two germline ends. The CDR3 reads CASSFIGWGRSNQPQHF. The CDR3 DNA is TGTGCCAGCAGTTTTATAGGGTGGGGAAGGAGCAATCAGCCCCAGCATTTT.

This clonotype was seen a few times. The chain carries TRBV25-1 and TRBJ2-7, with D possibly being TRBD1 (5 bases). CDR3 length equals 13 residues. The V gene lost 2 bases and the J gene lost 3 bases, with 8 bases spanning the gap. Germline CDR1 reads MGHDK; CDR2 reads SYGVNS. The CDR3 region is CASSERQGYEQYF. In DNA, the CDR3 is TGTGCCAGCAGTGAACGGCAGGGCTACGAGCAGTACTTC.

This clonotype was recorded many times. The J gene is TRBJ2-1, the V gene TRBV20-1; perhaps TRBD1 as D (6 bases). This CDR3 has 15 residues. Germline V gene data show CDR1 as DFQATT and CDR2 as SNEGSKA (reference sequence). With 5 bases removed from V and 4 bases from J, the gap between germline ends came to 18 bases. The CDR3 protein is CSADPSGGLYNEQFF. The CDR3 bases are TGCAGTGCTGATCCAAGTGGGGGCTTATACAATGAGCAGTTCTTC.

The sample holds many counts of this clonotype. V and J are TRBV2 and TRBJ2-5; D unresolved. Trimming pared 6 bases from V and 3 bases from J, leaving 11 bases between. Germline CDR1 reads SNHLY; CDR2 reads FYNNEI. The CDR3 loop spans 13 amino acids. In nucleotides, the CDR3 is TGTGCCAGCAGGTCCCGGGCAAAAGAGACCCAGTACTTC. It specifies CASRSRAKETQYF.

This sequence joins TRBV6-5 and TRBJ1-2; D not certain. Deletions cut 5 bases from V and 5 bases from J, with 18 bases between. This CDR3 is 15 amino acids long. Per germline, CDR1 MNHEY and CDR2 SVGAGI. CDR3 bases: TGTGCCAGCAGTCACCCGTCTCGGTCAGAGTATGGCTACACCTTC. This codes for CASSHPSRSEYGYTF.

This clonotype was found many times. This rearrangement joins TRBV12-3 or TRBV12-4 to TRBJ1-5, with D maybe TRBD1 (6 bases). This CDR3 is 16 amino acids long. Trimming pared 3 bases from V and 5 bases from J, leaving 17 bases between. The CDR3: CASSFRRGQADQPQHF. The CDR3 DNA reads TGTGCCAGCAGTTTTCGACGGGGGCAGGCGGATCAGCCCCAGCATTTT.

In this sample, this clonotype turned up many times. The chain carries TRBV28 and TRBJ1-1; D is perhaps TRBD1 (5 bases). The CDR3 length is 14 residues. The germline gives CDR1 MDHEN, CDR2 SYDVKM. V lost 6 bases and J 12 bases, leaving 23 bases between the germline ends. The CDR3 nucleotides read TGTGCCAGCAGCCTAGATATGGGGACCCCGGCTCCTTTCTTT. This encodes CASSLDMGTPAPFF. The full variable domain, its missing parts supplied by reference TRBV28 and TRBJ1-1, is DVKVTQSSRYLVKRTGEKVFLECVQDMDHENMFWYRQDPGLGLRLIYFSYDVKMKEKGDIPEGYSVSREKKERFSLILESASTNQTSMYLCASSLDMGTPAPFFGQGTRLTVV.